The table lists the clone carrying this T cell receptor beta chain with many counts. The antigen is undetermined. The CDR3 spans 18 residues. Germline V lookup: CDR1 SGHTA, CDR2 FQGNSA. Trimming cost V 0 bases and J 6 bases, with 18 bases left between them. The sample comes from a study of T cell repertoires in cytomegalovirus infection. Whole-study context: Epitope selection comprised recently identified HLA-C-restricted CMV epitopes and well-studied HLA-B-restricted CMV epitopes.

MiXCR was run by TCRdb on the reads, yielding one entry per CDR3 protein. The table records fewer than 1,000,000 distinct CDR3 sequences, under 40% of them present only once. The study, taken as a whole, reports: Within the response measured ex vivo, HLA-C-restricted CMV-specific TCR beta clonotypes were dominant.

The source material was cultured CD8+ T cells from PBMCs, sampled from culture after CMV antigen stimulation. The origin of this receptor is a human donor in good health (CMV status not recorded). Some clones in this sample may be carry-over from other donors' samples. J is TRBJ1-6 and V is TRBV7-2; D is ambiguous. The DNA of the CDR3 is TGTGCCAGCAGCTTAGCGCGTCTGGCCCTGGGGAGTAATTCACCCCTCCACTTT. It yields the protein CASSLARLALGSNSPLHF.